Here is one T cell receptor (beta chain) with its context. What it binds is unknown. Trimming removed 3 bases from V and 9 bases from J; junction bases left unmatched: 12. Germline CDR1 reads SGDLS; CDR2 reads YYNGEE. CDR3 size: 16 residues. This record belongs to a study of cytomegalovirus exposure and HLA in healthy donors. Across the whole study: The use of the same platform for the 100 to 150 validation repertoires and the roughly 700 first-cohort repertoires was reported by a later analysis.

Findings of the study overall: Most observed TCR sequences were rare, whereas some public TCRs were detected in many donors. One later analysis, an examination of the approximately 130 validation repertoires, found that first-cohort TCR clusters tended to co-occur in them. In vitro checks showed that a few CMV-associated chains really do target CMV antigens.

Some clones are missing from TCRdb's copy, which holds only in-frame ones; the method was immunoSEQ multiplex PCR. The sample lists tens of thousands of clones; approximately 96% were seen once. Sequencing was carried out using PBMCs. This sequence originates from a man younger than 35 in good health and CMV-seronegative. The chain employs TRBV9 and TRBJ2-1; 10 nucleotides agree with TRBD2. Here the CDR3 DNA reads TGTGCCAGCAGCGCCCCAATTAGCGGGAGGTATAGTGAGCAGTTCTTC. Amino acids: CASSAPISGRYSEQFF.